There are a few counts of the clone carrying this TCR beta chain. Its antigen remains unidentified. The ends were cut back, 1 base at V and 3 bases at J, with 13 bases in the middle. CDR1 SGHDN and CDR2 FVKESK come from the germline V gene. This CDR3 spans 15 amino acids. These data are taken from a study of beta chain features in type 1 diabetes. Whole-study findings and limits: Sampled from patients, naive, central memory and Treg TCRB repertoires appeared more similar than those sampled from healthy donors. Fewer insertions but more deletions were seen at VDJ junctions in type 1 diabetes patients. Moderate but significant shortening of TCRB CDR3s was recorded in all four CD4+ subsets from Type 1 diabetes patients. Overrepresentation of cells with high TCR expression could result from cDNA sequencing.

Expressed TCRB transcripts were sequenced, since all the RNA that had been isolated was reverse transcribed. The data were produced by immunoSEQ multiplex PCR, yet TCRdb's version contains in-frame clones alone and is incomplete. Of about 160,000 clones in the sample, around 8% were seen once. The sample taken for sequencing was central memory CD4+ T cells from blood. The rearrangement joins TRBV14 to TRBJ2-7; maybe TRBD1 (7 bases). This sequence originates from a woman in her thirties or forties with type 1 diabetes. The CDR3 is CASSQAGGLNYEQYF. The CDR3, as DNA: TGTGCCAGCAGCCAAGCAGGGGGACTGAACTACGAGCAGTACTTC.